The clone carrying this T cell receptor beta chain was recorded at least ten times. The antigen remains undetermined. A constant-region primer primed TCR beta cDNA synthesis from 400 to 550 ng of total RNA. Libraries covering TCR beta were generated through three nested multiplex PCR rounds (using a slightly modified ARM-PCR). Via MiXCR, TCRdb re-called the multiplex PCR reads, giving one row per CDR3 protein. The table includes around 99,000 distinct CDR3 sequences, less than 70% detected once. These data come from a study of tumor-infiltrating lymphocytes in primary liver carcinoma. Overall study: Recorded tumor stage was T1-T3 N0M0, with diameters of roughly 4.2 to 10 cm. The number of productive TCRbeta reads per sample ranged from roughly 3.65 to 8 million and was similar across tissue types. The study's findings and limits: Lesser overlap characterized tumor-adjacent and tumor-blood pairs relative to tumor region pairs.

For each extraction, RNA and DNA were obtained together from around 20-30 mg of unsorted bulk tissue. This clonotype was obtained from a man between 35 and 55 years old with primary liver carcinoma and hepatitis B virus infection. Sequencing was done on a sample of tumor-adjacent normal liver tissue.

The chain's CDR3 is CASSDLGLHTGELFF. CDR3 in DNA: TGTGCCAGCAGTGACCTCGGACTACACACCGGGGAGCTGTTTTTT. The chain joins TRBV6-5 to TRBJ2-2; the D gene is possibly TRBD2 (6 bases). The germline V gene encodes CDR1 MNHEY and CDR2 SVGAGI. V was cut by 5 bases and J by 3 bases, with 13 bases left in between. The CDR3 totals 15 residues.